A selection of T cell receptor beta chains follows, all from one sample in a study of T cells expressing NK-cell markers. TCRdb reprocessed the 5' RACE reads and reports one entry per CDR3 protein, with no DNA. The listing records about 370,000 distinct CDR3 sequences. Sequenced material: blood T cells: a sorted CD56 or NKG2C T cell subset, CD4+ or CD8+ T cells, or bulk PBMC T cells (not recorded which). The receptors stem from a woman aged 45-59 years in good health. Each CDR3 is given with its conserved first and last residue.

j_call: TRBJ1-1; v_call: TRBV15; cdr3_aa: CATSRGFGEMNTEAFF
j_call: TRBJ2-1; v_call: TRBV18; cdr3_aa: CASSPRDRGVYEQFF
j_call: TRBJ2-3; v_call: TRBV7-9; cdr3_aa: CASSPMARFSTDTQYF
j_call: TRBJ2-1; v_call: TRBV19; cdr3_aa: CASSYRTGQGARDEQFF
j_call: TRBJ2-1; v_call: TRBV5-1; cdr3_aa: CASSLTTTYNEQFF
j_call: TRBJ2-1; v_call: TRBV20-1; cdr3_aa: CSARDRASGGGVYNEQFF
j_call: TRBJ2-1; v_call: TRBV9; cdr3_aa: CASSFHRGNEQFF
j_call: TRBJ2-5; v_call: TRBV5-6; cdr3_aa: CASSLQLYQETQYF
j_call: TRBJ2-5; v_call: TRBV9; cdr3_aa: CASSVGIAGVFQETQYF
j_call: TRBJ1-6; v_call: TRBV20-1; cdr3_aa: CSARPSELLNSPLHF
j_call: TRBJ2-6; v_call: TRBV24-1; cdr3_aa: CASKPRGSGANVLTF
j_call: TRBJ1-3; v_call: TRBV12-3/TRBV12-4; cdr3_aa: CASRNSGNTIYF
j_call: TRBJ2-5; v_call: TRBV11-2; cdr3_aa: CASSLAYSGRPDQETQYF
j_call: TRBJ2-1; v_call: TRBV4-2; cdr3_aa: CASSPAGVGGNNEQFF
j_call: TRBJ2-2; v_call: TRBV30; cdr3_aa: CAWSLFERAGELFF
j_call: TRBJ2-3; v_call: TRBV20-1; cdr3_aa: CSARPLIAERGTDTQYF
j_call: TRBJ2-3; v_call: TRBV12-3/TRBV12-4; cdr3_aa: CASRPGGSGTDTQYF
j_call: TRBJ2-1; v_call: TRBV10-3; cdr3_aa: CAISESPGGQFF
j_call: TRBJ1-2; v_call: TRBV24-1; cdr3_aa: CATSEQGDGYTF
j_call: TRBJ2-1; v_call: TRBV10-3; cdr3_aa: CATRSTSGIYNEQFF
j_call: TRBJ2-1; v_call: TRBV5-1; cdr3_aa: CASSLGSTSYNEQFF
j_call: TRBJ2-1; v_call: TRBV7-8; cdr3_aa: CASSPRDSGEQFF
j_call: TRBJ1-2; v_call: TRBV3-1; cdr3_aa: CASSQQTRGYTF
j_call: TRBJ2-2; v_call: TRBV12-3/TRBV12-4; cdr3_aa: CASSLYAGTGELFF
j_call: TRBJ2-1; v_call: TRBV6-5; cdr3_aa: CASSTDTSGKVFNEQFF
j_call: TRBJ2-7; v_call: TRBV29-1; cdr3_aa: CSGILAGAYEQYF
j_call: TRBJ2-1; v_call: TRBV10-1; cdr3_aa: CASSEGYWDSSDEQFF
j_call: TRBJ2-3; v_call: TRBV29-1; cdr3_aa: CSVHGQLEAHTDTQYF
j_call: TRBJ2-2; v_call: TRBV12-3/TRBV12-4; cdr3_aa: CASSYGLRTGELFF
j_call: TRBJ2-4; v_call: TRBV25-1; cdr3_aa: CATAAKNIQYF
j_call: TRBJ2-1; v_call: TRBV6-2/TRBV6-3; cdr3_aa: CASSYGLQGDPYNEQFF
j_call: TRBJ1-2; v_call: TRBV20-1; cdr3_aa: CSAAGDRTGGYTF
j_call: TRBJ2-1; v_call: TRBV5-1; cdr3_aa: CASSTAGTYSPNEQFF
j_call: TRBJ1-1; v_call: TRBV18; cdr3_aa: CASSWQTGPTEAFF
j_call: TRBJ2-1; v_call: TRBV27; cdr3_aa: CASSSQLAGPYNEQFF
j_call: TRBJ2-3; v_call: TRBV6-1; cdr3_aa: CASSGLAGGPEVTDTQYF
j_call: TRBJ2-2; v_call: TRBV2; cdr3_aa: CASASGTNTGELFF
j_call: TRBJ2-2; v_call: TRBV12-5; cdr3_aa: CAVLRVGLTGELFF
j_call: TRBJ2-1; v_call: TRBV19; cdr3_aa: CASSTGQGFDEQFF
j_call: TRBJ2-1; v_call: TRBV25-1; cdr3_aa: CASRQGDDIVNNEQFF
j_call: TRBJ2-7; v_call: TRBV7-8; cdr3_aa: CASSPGTEQYF
j_call: TRBJ2-2; v_call: TRBV11-2; cdr3_aa: CASSLGVGFAGELFF
j_call: TRBJ2-1; v_call: TRBV5-1; cdr3_aa: CASSPDSLINEQFF
j_call: TRBJ2-5; v_call: TRBV7-9; cdr3_aa: CASSPREGGETQYF
j_call: TRBJ2-7; v_call: TRBV5-1; cdr3_aa: CASSRRYSGTGDEQYF